The 8 T cell receptor beta chains reported below all come from one sample, sequenced in a study of OX40 agonist ivuxolimab in advanced cancers. The assay was immunoSEQ multiplex PCR, and TCRdb's table has in-frame clones only and misses some. The table includes approximately 12,000 clones, approximately 82% detected once. Source: CD4+ or CD8+ T cells sorted from blood, taken in a trial of the OX40 agonist ivuxolimab. These receptor sequences come from an adult with an advanced solid tumor such as melanoma, head and neck, liver or kidney cancer.

V is TRBV21-1 and J is TRBJ1-4. TRBV21-1 is tagged as a pseudogene. The CDR3 covers 16 residues. The CDR3 coding sequence is TGTGCCAGCAGCAGATACTGGACCGTTCCCGGTGAAAAACTGTTTTTT. Its protein product is CASSRYWTVPGEKLFF.

The table lists this clone with a few counts. This chain links TRBV9 with TRBJ2-7; D not resolved. V lost 5 bases to trimming and J lost 7 bases, with 16 bases between them. Germline CDR1 SGDLS, CDR2 YYNGEE. The CDR3 has 13 amino acids. The CDR3: CASSPEHFREQYF. CDR3 DNA sequence: TGTGCCAGCAGTCCTGAGCACTTTCGGGAGCAGTACTTC.

The J gene is TRBJ2-1, the V gene TRBV7-9; 9 bases map to TRBD1. The CDR3 consists of 16 residues. J gave up 6 bases and V 2 bases, and 8 bases lay outside the gene matches. Looked up from germline, CDR1 is SEHNR and CDR2 is FQNEAQ (reference sequence). In DNA form, the CDR3 reads TGTGCCAGCAGCTTATTGGGACAGGGTGGAAGCAATGAGCAGTTCTTC. Translation gives CASSLLGQGGSNEQFF. Full variable domain (rest looked up from reference TRBV7-9 and TRBJ2-1): DTGVSQNPRHKITKRGQNVTFRCDPISEHNRLYWYRQTLGQGPEFLTYFQNEAQLEKSRLLSDRFSAERPKGSFSTLEIQRTEQGDSAMYLCASSLLGQGGSNEQFFGPGTRLTVL.

The sample holds one count of this clone. CDR3 loop: CASSIYSGVSDTQYF. The CDR3 DNA is TGTGCCAGTAGTATATATAGCGGGGTTTCAGATACGCAGTATTTT. The chain combines TRBV19 with TRBJ2-3, with 8 bases fitting TRBD2. Trimming took 2 bases from V and 4 from J; bases not matched to a gene: 5. Germline V gene sequence: CDR1 LNHDA, CDR2 SQIVND (reference sequence). The CDR3 has 15 residues.

V gene TRBV5-1 combines with J gene TRBJ2-2; the D is unclear. The CDR3 is made up of 11 amino acids. Germline-derived CDR1 and CDR2 are SGHRS and YFSETQ. V dropped 4 bases and J dropped 4 bases, with 2 bases sitting between them. The CDR3 region is CASSVTGELFF. In DNA, the CDR3 is TGCGCCAGCAGCGTCACCGGGGAGCTGTTTTTT.

This rearrangement joins TRBV27 to TRBJ1-5, with D uncertain. The CDR3 spans 13 residues. V was pared by 0 bases and J by 11 bases, with 11 bases between. CDR1 and CDR2 from the germline V gene are MNHEY and SMNVEV (reference sequence). CDR3 sequence reads: CASSLSGSGTQHF. The CDR3 DNA reads as TGTGCCAGCAGTTTATCGGGGAGTGGGACCCAGCATTTT.

This clone was detected only once. The chain uses TRBV7-9 and TRBJ1-2; D ambiguous. CDR3 length equals 17 residues. The germline V gene has CDR1 SEHNR and CDR2 FQNEAQ (reference sequence). V was pared by 6 bases and J by 4 bases, with 24 bases between. CDR3 protein: CASRPPALAAYVYGYTF. The CDR3 nucleotides read TGTGCCAGCAGGCCCCCAGCTCTCGCAGCGTATGTCTATGGCTACACCTTC.

The chain joins TRBV21-1 to TRBJ1-1. TRBV21-1 is a pseudogene. The CDR3 sequence is 13 residues long. The DNA for the CDR3 is TGTGCCAGCAGCACCCGGGCCGGGGCGGAAGCTTTCTTT. It encodes CASSTRAGAEAFF.